This T cell receptor beta chain was found in a study of STAT3 mutations in large granular lymphocyte leukemia. Study conclusions and caveats: Every T-LGLL patient had at least one immunodominant TCRbeta clonotype.

Assay used: immunoSEQ multiplex PCR; TCRdb lists only in-frame clones, some missing. The data contain approximately 12,000 clones, more than 75% of them seen just once; the ten biggest clones take up less than 50%. A single count supports this clone. Its antigen is as yet unknown. Germline assignment: CDR1 SQVTM and CDR2 ANQGSEA. V was shortened by 5 bases and J by 3 bases, with 13 bases between the two germline ends. The CDR3 length is 14 residues. The V call is TRBV29-1, the J call TRBJ2-2; D gene ambiguous. This TCR came from a man aged 60 to 69 with T-cell large granular lymphocyte leukemia. Some clones in this sample may be carry-over from other donors' samples. Material for sequencing was peripheral blood mononuclear cells. The CDR3 loop reads CSVRLGSYTGELFF. The CDR3 DNA follows: TGCAGCGTTCGACTGGGCAGTTACACCGGGGAGCTGTTTTTT.